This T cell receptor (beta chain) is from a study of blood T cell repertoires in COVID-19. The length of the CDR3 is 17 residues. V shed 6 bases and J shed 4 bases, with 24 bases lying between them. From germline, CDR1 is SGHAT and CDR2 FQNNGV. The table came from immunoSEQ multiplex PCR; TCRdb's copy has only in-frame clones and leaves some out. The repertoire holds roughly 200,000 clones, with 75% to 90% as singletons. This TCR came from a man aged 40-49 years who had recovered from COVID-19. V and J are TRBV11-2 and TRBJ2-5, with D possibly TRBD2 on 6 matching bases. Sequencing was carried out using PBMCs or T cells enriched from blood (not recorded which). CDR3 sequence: CASSRGSSGLRTETQYF. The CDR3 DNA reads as TGTGCCAGCAGTCGGGGGTCTTCCGGGTTACGTACAGAGACCCAGTACTTC.